The 8 T cell receptor beta chains reported below all come from one sample, sequenced in a study of cytomegalovirus exposure and HLA in healthy donors. The PCR contained 60 Vbeta and 13 Jbeta primers. Sequencing used immunoSEQ multiplex PCR; TCRdb keeps in-frame clones, though not all of them. Here the sample spans 200,000 to 250,000 clones, more than 65% being singletons. The sample consisted of PBMCs. These receptors were taken from a woman aged 25 to 45 in good health and CMV-seronegative.

The genes are TRBV5-6 and TRBJ1-5; D is undetermined. In germline, CDR1 is SGHDT, CDR2 YYEEEE. The CDR3 totals 12 residues. Trimming took off 1 base at V and 4 bases at J, with 3 bases between the two ends. This CDR3 is CASSLPNQPQHF. The CDR3 DNA is TGTGCCAGCAGCTTGCCTAATCAGCCCCAGCATTTT.

The rearrangement links TRBV5-1 to TRBJ1-1; D gene uncertain. V lost 0 bases and J lost 2, with 17 bases in between. Germline CDR1 reads SGHRS; CDR2 reads YFSETQ. The CDR3 contains 17 residues. This chain's CDR3 is CASSLDATYSFNTEAFF. CDR3 DNA: TGCGCCAGCAGCTTGGACGCTACGTACAGTTTTAACACTGAAGCTTTCTTT.

This clone came up a few times. The chain uses TRBV15 and TRBJ2-1, with 10 positions matching TRBD2. J gave up 8 bases and V 4 bases, and 8 bases lay outside the gene matches. The CDR3 extends over 15 amino acids. The germline V gene encodes CDR1 LNHNV and CDR2 YYDKDF (reference sequence). The CDR3 region is CATSIRTSGRDEQFF. The DNA for the CDR3 is TGTGCCACCAGCATTAGGACTAGCGGAAGGGATGAGCAGTTCTTC. The full variable domain, completed using reference TRBV15 and TRBJ2-1, is DAMVIQNPRYQVTQFGKPVTLSCSQTLNHNVMYWYQQKSSQAPKLLFHYYDKDFNNEADTPDNFQSRRPNTSFCFLDIRSPGLGDTAMYLCATSIRTSGRDEQFFGPGTRLTVL.

This clone was seen a handful of times. Other nucleotide sequences from this sample produce the same CDR3. CDR3: CASSRGLADTEFF. The CDR3 nucleotides read TGTGCCAGCAGCCGGGGACTAGCAGATACCGAGTTCTTC. The rearrangement links TRBV7-9 to TRBJ2-1; the match to TRBD2 covers 9 bases. V lost 5 bases, J lost 14 bases, and 10 bases stayed unmatched. Germline CDR1 SEHNR, CDR2 FQNEAQ (reference sequence). The CDR3 has 13 residues. Full variable domain (missing parts from reference TRBV7-9 and TRBJ2-1): DTGVSQNPRHKITKRGQNVTFRCDPISEHNRLYWYRQTLGQGPEFLTYFQNEAQLEKSRLLSDRFSAERPKGSFSTLEIQRTEQGDSAMYLCASSRGLADTEFFGPGTRLTVL.

The chain links TRBV11-2 to TRBJ2-2; D possibly corresponds to TRBD2 (5 bases). This CDR3 has 17 residues. Germline lookup yields CDR1 SGHAT and CDR2 FQNNGV. The ends were cut back, 1 base at V and 0 bases at J, with 12 bases in the middle. This CDR3 reads CASSLGGRGPNTGELFF. The CDR3 region has the DNA TGTGCCAGCAGCTTAGGAGGGAGAGGGCCGAACACCGGGGAGCTGTTTTTT. Full variable domain (outside the CDR3, taken from reference TRBV11-2 and TRBJ2-2): EAGVAQSPRYKIIEKRQSVAFWCNPISGHATLYWYQQILGQGPKLLIQFQNNGVVDDSQLPKDRFSAERLKGVDSTLKIQPAKLEDSAVYLCASSLGGRGPNTGELFFGEGSRLTVL.

This clone was seen more than once but under ten times. The J gene is TRBJ1-2, the V gene TRBV7-2; 8 positions agree with TRBD1. Per the germline V gene, CDR1 is SGHTA and CDR2 is FQGNSA. V shed 5 bases, J shed 4 bases, and the junction held 3 bases outside the gene matches. CDR3 size: 13 residues. The CDR3 is CASSAGQGYGYTF. The CDR3, as DNA: TGTGCCAGCAGCGCCGGACAGGGCTATGGCTACACCTTC.

The rearrangement uses TRBV7-9 and TRBJ1-6; possibly TRBD1 for D (6 bases). This CDR3 region has 16 residues. The germline V gene has CDR1 SEHNR and CDR2 FQNEAQ (reference sequence). Trimming pared 3 bases from V and 4 bases from J, leaving 13 bases between. CDR3 sequence: CASSFEGGYYNSPLHF. The CDR3 nucleotides read TGTGCCAGCAGCTTTGAAGGGGGTTATTATAATTCACCCCTCCACTTT.

V usage is TRBV6-5 and J usage is TRBJ1-5; 7 bases are shared with TRBD1. The CDR3 covers 15 residues. Germline V gene lookup returns CDR1 MNHEY and CDR2 SVGAGI. The V gene end was trimmed by 5 bases and the J gene end by 0 bases; junction bases not matched to a gene: 4. The CDR3 nucleotides are TGTGCCAGCAGTCCCGGGACAGCTAGCAATCAGCCCCAGCATTTT. It encodes CASSPGTASNQPQHF.